Given below is one T cell receptor beta chain in context. Its antigen is not identified. An Oncomine TCR Beta short-read assay was used to sequence the DNA from cultured CD4+ T cells. TCRdb recomputed calls from the PCR reads with MiXCR, one row per CDR3 protein. The sample carries approximately 11,000 distinct CDR3 sequences, just under 75% recorded once. The data were obtained in a study of vaccination and CD4 T cells after COVID-19. V shed 7 bases and J shed 8 bases, with 19 bases lying between them. Germline V lookup: CDR1 MDHEN, CDR2 SYDVKM. The CDR3 covers 14 residues. Treatment indicated: roughly 11-day PBMC culture with coronavirus spike peptide pools or control peptides (ViraFEST assay). Antigen-specific T cell expansion with peptide pools preceded TCR sequencing in the ViraFEST approach.

Sequenced: CD4+ T cells from blood, cultured in vitro. This sequence was found in a human donor who had recovered from COVID-19. This sequence joins TRBV28 and TRBJ2-3, with a weak D call TRBD2 (7 bases). The CDR3 bases are TGTGCCAGCAAGGGGGGCTATGCGGGAGCTACGCAGTATTTT. Amino acid sequence: CASKGGYAGATQYF.